Listed here are 26 T cell receptor beta chains from one sample, sequenced in a study of CD8 T cells in ankylosing spondylitis. One entry per CDR3 protein results from TCRdb running MiXCR on the 5' RACE reads. This sample yields 150,000 to 200,000 distinct CDR3 sequences, of which more than 9% are seen a single time; around 29% belongs to the top ten. Sequencing used blood, either unsorted or a sorted T cell fraction (not recorded which). The source of these receptors is a male donor with ankylosing spondylitis or in good health (not recorded which).

This clonotype appeared many times. This chain connects TRBV10-3 to TRBJ2-2; 8 nucleotides align to TRBD2. The CDR3 contains 16 residues. Looked up from germline, CDR1 is ENHRY and CDR2 is SYGVKD. The V gene end was trimmed by 6 bases and the J gene end by 0 bases; junction bases not matched to a gene: 6. Written as DNA, the CDR3 is TGTGCCATCAGCATAAGCGGGAGTTCGAACACCGGGGAGCTGTTTTTT. Amino acid sequence: CAISISGSSNTGELFF.

A word on this clonotype: It is unclear where the CDR3 begins or ends on the DNA, so no DNA is shown, and the CDR3 is as TCRdb lists it. The rearrangement joins TRBV6-2 or TRBV6-3 to TRBJ2-1. The germline V gene encodes CDR1 MNHEY and CDR2 SVGEGT. The CDR3 has 12 amino acids, counting both end residues. The CDR3 is CASSTSYNEQFF.

This clonotype showed up many times. This sequence joins TRBV20-1 and TRBJ2-7; no clear D. The V end lost 3 bases, the J end lost 1 base, and 19 bases lay between the germline ends. Germline-derived CDR1 and CDR2 are DFQATT and SNEGSKA (reference sequence). The CDR3 totals 16 residues. Here the CDR3 reads CSASALTRVTSYEQYF. CDR3 coding DNA: TGCAGTGCTAGCGCCCTGACACGGGTTACTTCCTACGAGCAGTACTTC.

Ten or more counts support this clonotype. The junction departs from the called germline gene at one end, perhaps through a read error. CDR3 sequence reads: CASSPGQEPFF. CDR3 DNA: TGTGCCAGCTCTCCGGGACAGGAGCCGTTCTTC. V is TRBV18 and J is TRBJ2-1; 8 bases line up with TRBD1. From germline, CDR1 is KGHSH and CDR2 LQKENI. The CDR3 is made up of 11 amino acids.

This clonotype came up a few times. This sequence joins TRBV4-1 and TRBJ2-3, with 13 bases aligning to TRBD2. Germline V gene sequence: CDR1 MGHRA, CDR2 YSYEKL. This CDR3 spans 17 amino acids. The ends lost 0 bases at V and 3 bases at J; junction bases unmatched: 3. Here the CDR3 DNA reads TGCGCCAGCAGCCAAGACGGACTAGCGGGGGCGACAGATACGCAGTATTTT. Its protein is CASSQDGLAGATDTQYF.

This clonotype appeared once. The V call is TRBV5-3, the J call TRBJ1-2, with D hard to call. TRBV5-3 is annotated as an ORF whose role is uncertain. The CDR3 runs to 10 residues. V was pared by 6 bases and J by 8 bases, with 8 bases between. CDR3: CARTLTGYTF. The CDR3 DNA follows: TGTGCCAGAACCCTAACGGGCTACACCTTC.

The V and J genes are TRBV19 and TRBJ2-5; the D is unclear. This CDR3 is built from 14 residues. Trimming pared 11 bases from V and 3 bases from J, leaving 19 bases between. Germline V gene data show CDR1 as LNHDA and CDR2 as SQIVND (reference sequence). In nucleotides, the CDR3 is TGTGCCTCGTCCACAGAACTACGTAAAGAGACCCAGTACTTC. Encoded protein: CASSTELRKETQYF. Full variable domain (outside the CDR3, taken from reference TRBV19 and TRBJ2-5): DGGITQSPKYLFRKEGQNVTLSCEQNLNHDAMYWYRQDPGQGLRLIYYSQIVNDFQKGDIAEGYSVSREKKESFPLTVTSAQKNPTAFYLCASSTELRKETQYFGPGTRLLVL.

This clonotype was detected many times. The genes are TRBV6-1 and TRBJ2-6; perhaps TRBD2 as D (6 bases). Germline values: CDR1 MNHNS, CDR2 SASEGT. CDR3 length: 14 amino acids. V was shortened by 6 bases and J by 4 bases, with 10 bases between the two germline ends. The CDR3 DNA sequence: TGTGCCAGCAGGGGGACTTCCGGGGCCAACGTCCTGACTTTC. Translating it yields CASRGTSGANVLTF.

This chain joins TRBV20-1 and TRBJ2-7, with 9 bases that match TRBD1. The CDR3 spans 13 residues. V was pared by 4 bases and J by 2 bases, with 3 bases of the junction left unmatched. CDR1 and CDR2 (germline): DFQATT, SNEGSKA (reference sequence). The CDR3 nucleotides read TGCAGTGCTACCAGGACAGGGGCCTACGAGCAGTACTTC. It is translated as CSATRTGAYEQYF.

This clonotype was seen repeatedly, ten times or more. This rearrangement joins TRBV20-1 to TRBJ2-4; D tentatively reads TRBD1 or TRBD2 (5 bases each). Trimming left V 6 bases short and J 6 bases short, with 18 bases between. Per the germline V gene, CDR1 is DFQATT and CDR2 is SNEGSKA (reference sequence). The CDR3 runs 14 residues. This chain's CDR3 is CSAPQGEGRNIQYF. CDR3 in DNA: TGCAGTGCACCGCAGGGCGAGGGTAGAAACATTCAGTACTTC.

For this clonotype: Given a much more abundant clone one base away, this may be a read error. This chain uses TRBV6-1 with TRBJ1-2; D is unresolved. The germline gives CDR1 MNHNS, CDR2 SASEGT. The CDR3 extends over 13 amino acids. The CDR3, as DNA: TGTTCCAGCATAAGGGCTCTCAACTATGGCTACACCTTC. Amino acids: CSSIRALNYGYTF.

At least ten counts were recorded for this clonotype. This chain connects TRBV29-1 to TRBJ2-3; 11 nucleotides align to TRBD2. V shed 7 bases and J 5 bases; nucleotides not matched to a gene: 2. CDR3 length equals 12 residues. Germline CDR1 reads SQVTM; CDR2 reads ANQGSEA. This CDR3 reads CSDGTSGDTQYF. The CDR3 bases are TGCAGCGACGGGACTAGCGGAGATACGCAGTATTTT.

This clonotype was counted a few times. This chain uses TRBV7-2 with TRBJ2-1; TRBD1 might be the D (6 bases). Germline CDR1 and CDR2: SGHTA and FQGNSA. CDR3 length: 15 amino acids. V was trimmed by 5 bases and J by 9 bases, leaving 20 bases between them. As DNA, the CDR3 is TGTGCCAGCAGCCCGACCCGACAGGTTGGGGGTGAGCAGTTCTTC. It encodes CASSPTRQVGGEQFF.

This clonotype was counted between two and nine times. J is TRBJ2-7 and V is TRBV7-9, with 7 positions matching TRBD2. CDR1 and CDR2 from the germline V gene are SEHNR and FQNEAQ (reference sequence). This CDR3 is built from 16 residues. The ends lost 5 bases at V and 1 base at J; junction bases unmatched: 11. DNA for the CDR3: TGTGCCAGCAGCCCCGGGCGGGGGACGTTTTCCTACGAGCAGTACTTC. This translates into CASSPGRGTFSYEQYF.

This clonotype was counted a few times. This chain joins TRBV5-6 and TRBJ2-7, with 7 bases matching TRBD2. V shed 3 bases, J shed 0 bases, and the junction held 6 bases outside the gene matches. CDR1 and CDR2 (germline): SGHDT, YYEEEE. This CDR3 is 15 amino acids long. CDR3 in amino acids: CASSSGGGGSYEQYF. The CDR3 region has the DNA TGTGCCAGCAGCTCGGGCGGGGGAGGCTCCTACGAGCAGTACTTC.

This clonotype was detected ten times or more. The J gene is TRBJ2-3, the V gene TRBV6-5; 9 nucleotides line up with TRBD2. CDR3 length: 15 amino acids. Germline-derived CDR1 and CDR2 are MNHEY and SVGAGI. V lost 1 base and J lost 2; bases outside the gene matches: 1. CDR3 sequence (DNA): TGTGCCAGCAGTTACTTAGCGGGAGCCACAGATACGCAGTATTTT. Its protein is CASSYLAGATDTQYF.

This clonotype has only a few counts. V usage is TRBV6-2 or TRBV6-3 and J usage is TRBJ1-1; 11 bases match TRBD1. This CDR3 has 17 amino acids. After removal of 2 bases from V and 0 bases from J, the junction contained 5 bases not matched to a gene. The germline V gene has CDR1 MNHEY and CDR2 SVGEGT. This CDR3 reads CASSYLRDRGMNTEAFF. Written as DNA, the CDR3 is TGTGCCAGCAGTTACCTCCGGGACAGGGGGATGAACACTGAAGCTTTCTTT.

Ten or more counts support this clonotype. The chain employs TRBV5-6 and TRBJ2-7; unclear D gene. Germline assignment: CDR1 SGHDT and CDR2 YYEEEE. The CDR3 sequence is 13 residues long. V was pared by 0 bases and J by 4 bases, with 8 bases between. In nucleotides, the CDR3 is TGTGCCAGCAGCTTGGGACGAAAGTACGAGCAGTACTTC. It is translated as CASSLGRKYEQYF.

This clonotype came up many times. The V and J genes are TRBV20-1 and TRBJ2-3; perhaps D is TRBD1 or TRBD2 (6 bases each). V was pared by 3 bases and J by 0 bases, with 13 bases between. Per the germline V gene, CDR1 is DFQATT and CDR2 is SNEGSKA (reference sequence). This CDR3 is built from 15 residues. In nucleotides, the CDR3 is TGCAGTGCTAGCGGGAGAGGGGGGAGCACAGATACGCAGTATTTT. This codes for CSASGRGGSTDTQYF.

The V and J genes are TRBV18 and TRBJ2-3, with D possibly matching TRBD2 (6 bases). The CDR3 runs to 15 residues. Germline V gene sequence: CDR1 KGHSH, CDR2 LQKENI. Trimming cost V 1 base and J 0 bases, with 8 bases left between them. CDR3 DNA sequence: TGTGCCAGCTCACCACGGGGGGACAGCACAGATACGCAGTATTTT. Amino acid sequence: CASSPRGDSTDTQYF.

In this sample, this clonotype turned up many times. V usage is TRBV27 and J usage is TRBJ2-1; TRBD2 matches 11 bases. V trimming: 5 bases; J trimming: 10 bases; junction bases outside the gene matches: 19. CDR3 length: 18 amino acids. Germline CDR1 MNHEY, CDR2 SMNVEV (reference sequence). CDR3: CASSLRDSGGAFPGEQFF. For the CDR3, the DNA is TGTGCCAGCAGTCTTCGGGATAGCGGGGGGGCCTTCCCGGGGGAGCAGTTCTTC.

There are many counts of this clonotype. The chain carries TRBV20-1 and TRBJ2-3; TRBD2 aligns across 13 bases. CDR1 DFQATT and CDR2 SNEGSKA come from the germline V gene (reference sequence). Losses at the gene ends were 4 bases for V and 2 bases for J; bases not matched to a gene: 3. The CDR3 consists of 15 residues. CDR3 DNA sequence: TGCAGTGCTACCGGACTAGCGGGAGTCACAGATACGCAGTATTTT. Protein: CSATGLAGVTDTQYF.

V usage is TRBV24-1 and J usage is TRBJ2-3; no firm D call. The CDR3 runs to 11 residues. Trimming cost V 5 bases and J 10 bases, with 9 bases left between them. CDR1 is KGHDR and CDR2 is SFDVKD in the germline V gene. The CDR3 here is CATSVAGAQYF. The CDR3 DNA follows: TGTGCCACCAGTGTCGCTGGGGCGCAGTATTTT.

This clonotype was seen a handful of times. The V and J genes are TRBV29-1 and TRBJ2-7; TRBD1 agrees at 10 bases. Trimming cost V 6 bases and J 1 base; bases outside gene matches: 6. The CDR3 length is 14 residues. The germline V gene has CDR1 SQVTM and CDR2 ANQGSEA. The CDR3 DNA reads TGCAGCGTAGGCGACAGGGGGCTATCCTACGAGCAGTACTTC. The encoded protein is CSVGDRGLSYEQYF.

In this sample, this clonotype turned up many times. The CDR3 DNA sequence: TGTGCCATCAGGGGACAGGGCGGGGAAGAAGCTTTCTTT. Translating it yields CAIRGQGGEEAFF. The chain joins TRBV10-3 to TRBJ1-1; 9 bases are a match to TRBD1. The length of the CDR3 is 13 residues. V gave up 6 bases and J gave up 8 bases; unmatched junction bases: 7. Germline V CDR1 and CDR2: ENHRY, SYGVKD.

This clonotype appeared a few times. The J gene is TRBJ1-6, the V gene TRBV6-6, with D possibly TRBD1 on 6 matching bases. CDR1 is MNHNY and CDR2 is SVGAGI in the germline V gene (reference sequence). With 11 bases removed from V and 7 bases from J, the gap between germline ends came to 15 bases. This CDR3 spans 13 amino acids. CDR3 residues: CAVQQGENSPLHF. CDR3 coding DNA: TGTGCCGTACAACAGGGTGAAAATTCACCCCTCCACTTT.